This note documents a single T cell receptor beta chain sequence. The antigen remains unidentified. TCRdb processed the reads anew with MiXCR; each CDR3 protein has one entry. The table includes about half a million distinct CDR3 sequences, 30% to 40% detected once. The data were taken from a study of T cell repertoires in cytomegalovirus infection. Overall study: The authors relied on CMV epitopes, both recently identified HLA-C-restricted and well-studied HLA-B-restricted.

Germline V gives CDR1 MNHNS, CDR2 SASEGT. The V gene lost 3 bases and the J gene lost 6 bases, with 18 bases spanning the gap. There are 16 residues in the CDR3. Specimen: cultured PBMCs, collected from culture after CMV antigen stimulation. The TCR originated in a human donor in good health (CMV status not recorded). Some clones in this sample may be carry-over from other donors' samples. The chain has TRBV6-1 and TRBJ2-1, with D perhaps assigned TRBD1 or TRBD2 (6 bases each). CDR3 nucleotides: TGTGCCAGCAGTGACCGGGGGCCAAAACCCCCCAATGAGCAGTTCTTC. Its translation is CASSDRGPKPPNEQFF.